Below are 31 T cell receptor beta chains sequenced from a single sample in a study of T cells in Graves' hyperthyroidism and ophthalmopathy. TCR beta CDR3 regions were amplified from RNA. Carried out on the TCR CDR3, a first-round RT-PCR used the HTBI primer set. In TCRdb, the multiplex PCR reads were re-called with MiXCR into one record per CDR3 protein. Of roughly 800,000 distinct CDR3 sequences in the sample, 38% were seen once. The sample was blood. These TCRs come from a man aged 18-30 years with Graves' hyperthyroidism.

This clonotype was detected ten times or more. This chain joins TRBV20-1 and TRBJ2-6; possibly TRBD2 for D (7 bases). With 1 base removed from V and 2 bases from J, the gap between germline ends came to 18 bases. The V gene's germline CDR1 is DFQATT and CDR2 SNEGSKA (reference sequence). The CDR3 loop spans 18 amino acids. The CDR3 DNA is TGCAGTGCTAGAGCGGGGGCGGGGGTACTTGCTGGGGCCAACGTCCTGACTTTC. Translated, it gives CSARAGAGVLAGANVLTF.

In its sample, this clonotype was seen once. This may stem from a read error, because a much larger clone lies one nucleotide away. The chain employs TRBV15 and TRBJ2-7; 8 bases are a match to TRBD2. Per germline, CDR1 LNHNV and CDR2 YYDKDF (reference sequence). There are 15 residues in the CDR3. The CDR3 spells CPTSSERGSPYEQYF. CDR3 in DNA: TGTCCCACCAGCAGCGAGCGGGGGTCGCCCTACGAGCAGTACTTC.

The CDR3 reads CASSLGGGKAVETQYF. In DNA, the CDR3 is TGTGCCAGCAGTTTGGGAGGGGGGAAGGCGGTGGAGACCCAGTACTTC. The chain has TRBV14 and TRBJ2-5; weak D call: TRBD2 (7 bases). Germline V lookup: CDR1 SGHDN, CDR2 FVKESK. The CDR3 is 16 amino acids. Trimming removed 6 bases from V and 5 bases from J, with 22 bases in between.

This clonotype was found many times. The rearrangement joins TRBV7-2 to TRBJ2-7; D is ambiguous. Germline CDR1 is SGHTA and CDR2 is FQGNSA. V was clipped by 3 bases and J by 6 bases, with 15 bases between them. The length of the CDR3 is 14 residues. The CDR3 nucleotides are TGTGCCAGCAGCTTCACGCCACGGGTAGGCGAGCAGTACTTC. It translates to CASSFTPRVGEQYF.

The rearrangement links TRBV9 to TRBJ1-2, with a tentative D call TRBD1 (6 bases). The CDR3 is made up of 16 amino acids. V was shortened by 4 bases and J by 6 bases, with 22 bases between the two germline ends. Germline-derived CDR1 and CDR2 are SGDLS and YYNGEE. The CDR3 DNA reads TGTGCCAGCAGCCAACTTTCAGGGGTGGCTGTGGATGGCTACACCTTC. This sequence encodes CASSQLSGVAVDGYTF.

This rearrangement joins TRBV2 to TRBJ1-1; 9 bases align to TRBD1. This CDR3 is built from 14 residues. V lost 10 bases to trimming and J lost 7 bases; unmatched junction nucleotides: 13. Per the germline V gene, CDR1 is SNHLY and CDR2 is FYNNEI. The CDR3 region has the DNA TGTGCCACCCTCCTCCCCGACAGGGGGTTTGAAGCTTTCTTT. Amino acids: CATLLPDRGFEAFF.

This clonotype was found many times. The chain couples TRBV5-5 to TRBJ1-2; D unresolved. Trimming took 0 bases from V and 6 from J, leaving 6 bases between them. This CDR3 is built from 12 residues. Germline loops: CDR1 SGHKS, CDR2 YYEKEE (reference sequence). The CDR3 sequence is CASSLGFDGYTF. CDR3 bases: TGTGCCAGCAGCTTGGGATTTGATGGCTACACCTTC. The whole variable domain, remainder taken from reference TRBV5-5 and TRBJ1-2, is DAGVTQSPTHLIKTRGQQVTLRCSPISGHKSVSWYQQVLGQGPQFIFQYYEKEERGRGNFPDRFSARQFPNYSSELNVNALLLGDSALYLCASSLGFDGYTFGSGTRLTVV.

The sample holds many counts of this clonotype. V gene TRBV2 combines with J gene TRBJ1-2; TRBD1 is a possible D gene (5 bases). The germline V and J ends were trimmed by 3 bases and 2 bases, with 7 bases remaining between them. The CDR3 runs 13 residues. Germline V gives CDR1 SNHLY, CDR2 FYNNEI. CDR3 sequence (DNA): TGTGCCAGCAGTGACAGGGAAAACTATGGCTACACCTTC. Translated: CASSDRENYGYTF.

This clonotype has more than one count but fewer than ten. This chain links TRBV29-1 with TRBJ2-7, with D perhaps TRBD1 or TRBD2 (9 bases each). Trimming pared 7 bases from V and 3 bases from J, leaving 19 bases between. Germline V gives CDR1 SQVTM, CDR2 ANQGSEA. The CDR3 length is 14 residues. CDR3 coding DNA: TGCAGCGGCGGGGGGGGGACAGGGCACTACGAGCAGTACTTC. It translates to CSGGGGTGHYEQYF.

CDR3 coding DNA: TGCAGTGCCCAGGGTCGGCAGGGGAACACTGAAGCTTTCTTT. This gives the protein CSAQGRQGNTEAFF. The chain recombines TRBV20-1 with TRBJ1-1, with D possibly being TRBD1 (5 bases). Germline CDR1 and CDR2: DFQATT and SNEGSKA (reference sequence). V lost 6 bases to trimming and J lost 1 base, with 15 bases between them. The CDR3 is 14 amino acids.

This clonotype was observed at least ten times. Here the CDR3 DNA reads TGTGCCAGCGGGGGAGAGACCCAGTACTTC. It is translated as CASGGETQYF. The chain employs TRBV2 and TRBJ2-5; D may be TRBD1 or TRBD2 (5 bases each). The V gene's germline CDR1 is SNHLY and CDR2 FYNNEI. Trimming took 8 bases from V and 4 from J, leaving 5 bases between them. The CDR3 is 10 residues long.

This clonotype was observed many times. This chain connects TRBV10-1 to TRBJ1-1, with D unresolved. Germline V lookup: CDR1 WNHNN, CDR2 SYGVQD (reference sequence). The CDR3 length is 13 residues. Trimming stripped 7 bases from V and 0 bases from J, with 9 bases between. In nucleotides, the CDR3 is TGCGCCAGCAAAGCGGGCATGAACACTGAAGCTTTCTTT. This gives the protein CASKAGMNTEAFF.

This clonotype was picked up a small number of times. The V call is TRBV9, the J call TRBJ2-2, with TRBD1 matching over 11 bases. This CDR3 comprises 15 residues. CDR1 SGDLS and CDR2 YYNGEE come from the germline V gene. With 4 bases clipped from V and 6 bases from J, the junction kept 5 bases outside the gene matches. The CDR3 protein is CASSSRTGGSGELFF. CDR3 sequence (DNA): TGTGCCAGCAGCTCTCGGACAGGGGGCTCCGGGGAGCTGTTTTTT.

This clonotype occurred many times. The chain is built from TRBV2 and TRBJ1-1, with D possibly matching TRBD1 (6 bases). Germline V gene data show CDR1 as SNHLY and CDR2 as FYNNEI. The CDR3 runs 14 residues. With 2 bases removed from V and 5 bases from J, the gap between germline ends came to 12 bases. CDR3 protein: CASSERGDWTEAFF. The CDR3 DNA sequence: TGTGCCAGCAGTGAAAGGGGGGATTGGACTGAAGCTTTCTTT.

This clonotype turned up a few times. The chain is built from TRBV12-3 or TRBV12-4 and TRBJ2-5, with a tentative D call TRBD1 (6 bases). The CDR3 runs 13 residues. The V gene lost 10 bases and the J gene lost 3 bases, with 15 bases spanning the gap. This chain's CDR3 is CATADRNKETQYF. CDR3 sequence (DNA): TGTGCCACCGCGGACAGAAATAAAGAGACCCAGTACTTC.

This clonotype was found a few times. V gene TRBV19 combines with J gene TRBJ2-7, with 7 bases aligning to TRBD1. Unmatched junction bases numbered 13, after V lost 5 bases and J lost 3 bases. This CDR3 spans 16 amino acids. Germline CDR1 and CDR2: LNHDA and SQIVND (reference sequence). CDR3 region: CASSHLGLDRVYEQYF. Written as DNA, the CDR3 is TGTGCCAGTAGTCATTTGGGGCTCGACAGGGTCTACGAGCAGTACTTC.

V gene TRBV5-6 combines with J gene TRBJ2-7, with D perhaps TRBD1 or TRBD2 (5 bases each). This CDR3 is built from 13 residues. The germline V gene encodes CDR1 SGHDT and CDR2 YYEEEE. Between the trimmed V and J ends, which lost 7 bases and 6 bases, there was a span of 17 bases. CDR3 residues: CASSHPGSIEQYF. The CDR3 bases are TGTGCCAGCTCACACCCAGGGAGCATCGAGCAGTACTTC.

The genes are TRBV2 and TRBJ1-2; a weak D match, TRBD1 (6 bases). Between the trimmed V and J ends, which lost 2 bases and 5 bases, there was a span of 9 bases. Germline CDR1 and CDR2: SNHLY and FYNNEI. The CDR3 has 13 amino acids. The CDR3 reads CASSETGWYGYTF. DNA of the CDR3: TGTGCCAGCAGTGAAACAGGGTGGTATGGCTACACCTTC.

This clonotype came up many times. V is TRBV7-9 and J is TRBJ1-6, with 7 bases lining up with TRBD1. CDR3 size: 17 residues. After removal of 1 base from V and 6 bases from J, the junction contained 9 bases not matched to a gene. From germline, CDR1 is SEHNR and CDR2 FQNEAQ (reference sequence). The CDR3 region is CASSLDRGLGVNSPLHF. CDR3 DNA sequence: TGTGCCAGCAGCTTAGACAGGGGCCTAGGGGTTAATTCACCCCTCCACTTT. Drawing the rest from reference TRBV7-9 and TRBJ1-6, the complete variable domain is DTGVSQNPRHKITKRGQNVTFRCDPISEHNRLYWYRQTLGQGPEFLTYFQNEAQLEKSRLLSDRFSAERPKGSFSTLEIQRTEQGDSAMYLCASSLDRGLGVNSPLHFGNGTRLTVT.

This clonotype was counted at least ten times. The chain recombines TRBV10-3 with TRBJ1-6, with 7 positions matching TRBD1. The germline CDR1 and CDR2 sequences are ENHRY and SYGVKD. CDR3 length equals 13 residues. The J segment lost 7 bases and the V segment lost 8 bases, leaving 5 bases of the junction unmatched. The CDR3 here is CAISGTENSPLHF. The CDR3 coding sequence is TGTGCCATCTCCGGGACAGAGAATTCACCCCTCCACTTT.

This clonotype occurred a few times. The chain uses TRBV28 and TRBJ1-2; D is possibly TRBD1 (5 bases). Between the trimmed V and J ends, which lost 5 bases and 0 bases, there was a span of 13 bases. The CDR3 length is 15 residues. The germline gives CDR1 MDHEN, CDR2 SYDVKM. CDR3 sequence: CASSPTGASNYGYTF. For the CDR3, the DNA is TGTGCCAGCAGTCCCACCGGGGCTTCTAACTATGGCTACACCTTC.

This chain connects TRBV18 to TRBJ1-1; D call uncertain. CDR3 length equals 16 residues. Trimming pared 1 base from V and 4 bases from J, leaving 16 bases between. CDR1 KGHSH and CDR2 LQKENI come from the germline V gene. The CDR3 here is CASSPRPVLGSTEAFF. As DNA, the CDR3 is TGTGCCAGCTCACCACGGCCAGTCCTGGGGAGCACTGAAGCTTTCTTT.

CDR3 region: CASSVAPLGSYEQYF. CDR3 nucleotide sequence: TGTGCCAGCAGCGTCGCCCCCTTGGGCTCCTACGAGCAGTACTTC. The chain joins TRBV6-1 to TRBJ2-7; the D is unclear. Germline values: CDR1 MNHNS, CDR2 SASEGT. The CDR3 is 15 amino acids. Trimming shortened V by 6 bases and J by 0 bases, and 15 bases separated the two germline ends.

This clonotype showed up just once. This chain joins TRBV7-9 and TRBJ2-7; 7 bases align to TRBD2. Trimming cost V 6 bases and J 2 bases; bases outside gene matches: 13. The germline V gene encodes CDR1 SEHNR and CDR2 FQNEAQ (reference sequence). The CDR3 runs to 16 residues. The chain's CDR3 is CASSLRAGLQAYEQYF. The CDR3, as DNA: TGTGCCAGCAGTTTAAGAGCGGGACTACAAGCCTACGAGCAGTACTTC. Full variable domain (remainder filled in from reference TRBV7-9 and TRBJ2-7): DTGVSQNPRHKITKRGQNVTFRCDPISEHNRLYWYRQTLGQGPEFLTYFQNEAQLEKSRLLSDRFSAERPKGSFSTLEIQRTEQGDSAMYLCASSLRAGLQAYEQYFGPGTRLTVT.

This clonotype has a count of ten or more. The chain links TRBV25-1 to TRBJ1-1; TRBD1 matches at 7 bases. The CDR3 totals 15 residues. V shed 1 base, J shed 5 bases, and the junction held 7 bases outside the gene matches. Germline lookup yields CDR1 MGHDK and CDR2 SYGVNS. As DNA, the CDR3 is TGTGCCAGCAGTGAATTGTTGGCAGGGGGGACTGAAGCTTTCTTT. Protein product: CASSELLAGGTEAFF. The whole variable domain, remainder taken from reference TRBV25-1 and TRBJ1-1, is EADIYQTPRYLVIGTGKKITLECSQTMGHDKMYWYQQDPGMELHLIHYSYGVNSTEKGDLSSESTVSRIRTEHFPLTLESARPSHTSQYLCASSELLAGGTEAFFGQGTRLTVV.

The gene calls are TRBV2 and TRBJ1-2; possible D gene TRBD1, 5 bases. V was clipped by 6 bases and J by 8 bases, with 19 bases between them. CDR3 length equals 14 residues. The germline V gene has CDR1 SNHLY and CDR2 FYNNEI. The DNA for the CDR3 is TGTGCCAGCAGCCCTGGAGCGGGGGGAGAAGGCTACACCTTC. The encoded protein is CASSPGAGGEGYTF. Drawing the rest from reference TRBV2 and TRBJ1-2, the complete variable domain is EPEVTQTPSHQVTQMGQEVILRCVPISNHLYFYWYRQILGQKVEFLVSFYNNEISEKSEIFDDQFSVERPDGSNFTLKIRSTKLEDSAMYFCASSPGAGGEGYTFGSGTRLTVV.

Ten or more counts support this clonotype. CDR3 coding DNA: TGTGCCACCCGGGGCCTTGGAAACACCATATATTTT. Amino acids: CATRGLGNTIYF. This chain connects TRBV19 to TRBJ1-3, with a weak D call TRBD1 (5 bases). This CDR3 has 12 amino acids. Germline V gives CDR1 LNHDA, CDR2 SQIVND (reference sequence). The V end lost 10 bases, the J end lost 3 bases, and 10 bases lay between the germline ends. Combining the CDR3 with reference TRBV19 and TRBJ1-3 gives the whole variable domain DGGITQSPKYLFRKEGQNVTLSCEQNLNHDAMYWYRQDPGQGLRLIYYSQIVNDFQKGDIAEGYSVSREKKESFPLTVTSAQKNPTAFYLCATRGLGNTIYFGEGSWLTVV.

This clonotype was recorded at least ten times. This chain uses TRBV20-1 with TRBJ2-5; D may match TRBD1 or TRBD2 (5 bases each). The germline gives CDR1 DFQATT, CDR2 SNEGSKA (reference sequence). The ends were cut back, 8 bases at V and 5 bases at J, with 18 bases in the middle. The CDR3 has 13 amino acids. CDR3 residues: CSRNGAAGETQYF. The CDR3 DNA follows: TGCAGTCGGAACGGAGCGGCAGGGGAGACCCAGTACTTC.

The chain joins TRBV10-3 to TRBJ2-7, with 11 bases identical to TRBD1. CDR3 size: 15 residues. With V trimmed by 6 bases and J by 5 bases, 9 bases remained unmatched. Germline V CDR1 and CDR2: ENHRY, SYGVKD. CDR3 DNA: TGTGCCATCAGGGGAGAGGACAGGGGGCCACACGAGCAGTACTTC. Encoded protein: CAIRGEDRGPHEQYF.

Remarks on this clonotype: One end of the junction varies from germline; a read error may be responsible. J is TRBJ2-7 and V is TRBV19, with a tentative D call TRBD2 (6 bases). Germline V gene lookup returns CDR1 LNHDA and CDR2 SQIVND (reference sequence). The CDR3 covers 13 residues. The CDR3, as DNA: TGTGCCAGTAGTCGGGGGAACTCCGACGAGCAGTACTTC. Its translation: CASSRGNSDEQYF.

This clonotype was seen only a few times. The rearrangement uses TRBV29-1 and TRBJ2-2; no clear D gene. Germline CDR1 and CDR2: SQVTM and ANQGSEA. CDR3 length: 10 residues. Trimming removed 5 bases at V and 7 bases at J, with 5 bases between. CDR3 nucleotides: TGCAGCGTTTTTTTCGGGGAGCTGTTTTTT. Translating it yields CSVFFGELFF.